The 25 T cell receptor beta chains given below trace back to one sample, sequenced in a study of cytomegalovirus exposure and HLA in healthy donors. The PCR made use of 60 Vbeta and 13 Jbeta primers. Data came from immunoSEQ multiplex PCR; TCRdb stores just in-frame clones and leaves some out. This table has 150,000 to 200,000 clones, 77% appearing once. Sequences were obtained from PBMCs. These receptor sequences come from a woman in her twenties or thirties in good health and CMV-seropositive.

The chain employs TRBV4-3 and TRBJ2-3, with 8 bases aligning to TRBD2. The CDR3 extends over 16 amino acids. The germline V gene encodes CDR1 LGHNA and CDR2 YSLEER. The J segment lost 3 bases and the V segment lost 3 bases, leaving 8 bases of the junction unmatched. CDR3 residues: CASSQVSGSSTDTQYF. The CDR3 nucleotides are TGCGCCAGCAGCCAGGTCAGCGGGAGTTCAACAGATACGCAGTATTTT.

V usage is TRBV4-3 and J usage is TRBJ2-1; tentative D call: TRBD2 (5 bases). Germline CDR1 reads LGHNA; CDR2 reads YSLEER. This CDR3 has 15 residues. Trimming took off 0 bases at V and 0 bases at J, with 6 bases between the two ends. The CDR3 spells CASSQDRDSYNEQFF. The DNA for the CDR3 is TGCGCCAGCAGCCAAGACCGGGACTCCTACAATGAGCAGTTCTTC.

The genes are TRBV28 and TRBJ2-1; 7 nucleotides line up with TRBD2. Germline V gene lookup returns CDR1 MDHEN and CDR2 SYDVKM. This CDR3 contains 15 residues. After removal of 4 bases from V and 8 bases from J, the junction contained 11 bases not matched to a gene. CDR3 coding DNA: TGTGCCAGCAGTTCACGTCTCCTCGCGGGAGATGAGCAGTTCTTC. Protein sequence: CASSSRLLAGDEQFF. Using reference TRBV28 and TRBJ2-1 for the parts outside the CDR3, the full variable domain is DVKVTQSSRYLVKRTGEKVFLECVQDMDHENMFWYRQDPGLGLRLIYFSYDVKMKEKGDIPEGYSVSREKKERFSLILESASTNQTSMYLCASSSRLLAGDEQFFGPGTRLTVL.

The rearrangement uses TRBV4-1 and TRBJ2-5; the D gene is possibly TRBD2 (5 bases). This CDR3 contains 16 residues. The germline V gene encodes CDR1 MGHRA and CDR2 YSYEKL. V was trimmed by 0 bases and J by 1 base, leaving 12 bases between them. The CDR3 reads CASSQERGALQETQYF. The CDR3 bases are TGCGCCAGCAGCCAAGAACGGGGAGCTCTCCAAGAGACCCAGTACTTC.

This clone was detected once. The rearrangement links TRBV7-2 to TRBJ2-7, with 7 bases lining up with TRBD1. CDR1 is SGHTA and CDR2 is FQGNSA in the germline V gene. The CDR3 covers 13 residues. V was clipped by 5 bases and J by 1 base; unmatched bases: 2. The CDR3 DNA sequence: TGTGCCAGCAGCGTGGACAGGTCCTACGAGCAGTACTTC. The encoded protein is CASSVDRSYEQYF.

V gene TRBV5-4 combines with J gene TRBJ2-5, with a tentative D call TRBD2 (7 bases). V was pared by 2 bases and J by 4 bases, with 15 bases between. Germline values: CDR1 SGHNT, CDR2 YYREEE (reference sequence). The CDR3 runs to 15 residues. The CDR3 nucleotides are TGTGCCAGCAGCTTACTCGGGGGGCAAGGAGAGACCCAGTACTTC. Amino acids: CASSLLGGQGETQYF.

CDR3 bases: TGTGCCAGCCAGGGTGTCACAGATACGCAGTATTTT. Its translation: CASQGVTDTQYF. The rearrangement uses TRBV25-1 and TRBJ2-3, with D maybe TRBD1 (5 bases). CDR3 length equals 12 residues. CDR1 is MGHDK, CDR2 SYGVNS, per germline. With 8 bases removed from V and 2 bases from J, the gap between germline ends came to 8 bases.

J is TRBJ2-7 and V is TRBV7-9; D remains unclear. From germline, CDR1 is SEHNR and CDR2 FQNEAQ (reference sequence). The CDR3 is made up of 14 amino acids. Trimming took off 3 bases at V and 0 bases at J, with 9 bases between the two ends. CDR3 loop: CASSFHASSYEQYF. The CDR3 DNA sequence: TGTGCCAGCAGCTTTCACGCCAGCTCCTACGAGCAGTACTTC.

The chain recombines TRBV2 with TRBJ2-1; 7 bases line up with TRBD2. J lost 4 bases, V lost 4 bases, and 4 bases had no gene match. Germline lookup yields CDR1 SNHLY and CDR2 FYNNEI. This CDR3 comprises 14 residues. As DNA, the CDR3 is TGTGCCAGCAGTGGGCGGGAGTGGTACAATGAGCAGTTCTTC. Protein product: CASSGREWYNEQFF.

The rearrangement uses TRBV11-1 and TRBJ2-7; the match to TRBD1 covers 7 bases. The ends lost 3 bases at V and 4 bases at J; junction bases unmatched: 9. The CDR3 length is 15 residues. CDR1 is SGHAT, CDR2 FQDESV, per germline (reference sequence). The CDR3 coding sequence is TGTGCCAGCAGCTTGCGTGCAGGGGGTATGTACGAGCAGTACTTC. Its protein is CASSLRAGGMYEQYF.

The CDR3 loop reads CASSVAGAGGQETQYF. In DNA form, the CDR3 reads TGCGCCAGCTCCGTGGCGGGAGCGGGAGGGCAAGAGACCCAGTACTTC. This sequence joins TRBV5-1 and TRBJ2-5; TRBD2 agrees at 10 bases. The germline CDR1 and CDR2 sequences are SGHRS and YFSETQ. The CDR3 sequence is 16 residues long. Germline trimming cut 7 bases from V and 2 bases from J; bases unmatched to any gene: 11.

V usage is TRBV2 and J usage is TRBJ2-3; no firm D call. This CDR3 is 14 amino acids long. The germline V gene has CDR1 SNHLY and CDR2 FYNNEI. The germline V and J ends were trimmed by 6 bases and 5 bases, with 15 bases remaining between them. CDR3 nucleotides: TGTGCCAGCAGCTCCATGAAGACTGGAGATACGCAGTATTTT. Encoded protein: CASSSMKTGDTQYF.

The chain links TRBV6-6 to TRBJ2-5; D is unresolved. In germline, CDR1 is MNHNY, CDR2 SVGAGI (reference sequence). V lost 9 bases to trimming and J lost 3 bases, with 14 bases between them. The CDR3 covers 13 residues. CDR3 in amino acids: CASAGFVEETQYF. CDR3 nucleotides: TGTGCCAGTGCCGGGTTTGTCGAAGAGACCCAGTACTTC.

The chain uses TRBV6-6 and TRBJ2-5, with 8 nucleotides matching TRBD1. The length of the CDR3 is 14 residues. CDR1 MNHNY and CDR2 SVGAGI come from the germline V gene (reference sequence). After removal of 4 bases from V and 6 bases from J, the junction contained 7 bases not matched to a gene. The DNA for the CDR3 is TGTGCCAGCAGTTGGGACAGGTGGGCACAGACCCAGTACTTC. Amino acid sequence: CASSWDRWAQTQYF.

The J gene is TRBJ1-2, the V gene TRBV27, with D maybe TRBD1 (5 bases). Germline V gives CDR1 MNHEY, CDR2 SMNVEV (reference sequence). V lost 6 bases, J lost 4 bases, and 18 bases lay in between. CDR3 length: 15 residues. The CDR3: CASRGLGGGAYGYTF. The CDR3 DNA reads as TGTGCCAGCAGGGGTCTTGGGGGAGGGGCCTATGGCTACACCTTC.

The V gene is TRBV5-4, the J gene TRBJ2-7, with a weak D call TRBD2 (5 bases). Deletions cut 0 bases from V and 1 base from J, with 8 bases between. The germline V gene has CDR1 SGHNT and CDR2 YYREEE (reference sequence). This CDR3 spans 14 amino acids. The CDR3 here is CASSLAPGSYEQYF. The CDR3 bases are TGTGCCAGCAGCTTGGCCCCGGGGTCCTACGAGCAGTACTTC. Full variable domain (missing parts from reference TRBV5-4 and TRBJ2-7): ETGVTQSPTHLIKTRGQQVTLRCSSQSGHNTVSWYQQALGQGPQFIFQYYREEENGRGNFPPRFSGLQFPNYSSELNVNALELDDSALYLCASSLAPGSYEQYFGPGTRLTVT.

The chain couples TRBV21-1 to TRBJ2-1; TRBD2 is taken as the D call from the table, unchecked against the DNA. TRBV21-1 is tagged as a pseudogene. The CDR3 runs 15 residues. In nucleotides, the CDR3 is TGTGCCAGCAGCCCTCCCGTGGAGGCCTACAATGAGCAGTTCTTC. Translated: CASSPPVEAYNEQFF.

The chain employs TRBV29-1 and TRBJ2-1; 10 bases match TRBD1. The germline CDR1 and CDR2 sequences are SQVTM and ANQGSEA. Trimming removed 3 bases from V and 5 bases from J; junction bases left unmatched: 7. The CDR3 is made up of 15 amino acids. CDR3 bases: TGCAGCGTTGAGCCCGGGACAGGGGTGAACAATGAGCAGTTCTTC. The encoded protein is CSVEPGTGVNNEQFF.

This clone came up a few times. The V call is TRBV7-6, the J call TRBJ1-2; a possible D gene is TRBD1 (5 bases). V lost 1 base and J 0 bases, leaving 6 bases between the germline ends. Germline values: CDR1 SGHVS, CDR2 FNYEAQ. CDR3 size: 14 residues. Here the CDR3 reads CASSLGGANYGYTF. The CDR3 region has the DNA TGTGCCAGCAGCTTAGGGGGGGCTAACTATGGCTACACCTTC. Full variable domain (missing parts from reference TRBV7-6 and TRBJ1-2): GAGVSQSPRYKVTKRGQDVALRCDPISGHVSLYWYRQALGQGPEFLTYFNYEAQQDKSGLPNDRFSAERPEGSISTLTIQRTEQRDSAMYRCASSLGGANYGYTFGSGTRLTVV.

This clone was observed a handful of times. J is TRBJ2-7 and V is TRBV9; 7 nucleotides line up with TRBD2. V was pared by 0 bases and J by 7 bases, with 4 bases of the junction left unmatched. The CDR3 sequence is 13 residues long. Per germline, CDR1 SGDLS and CDR2 YYNGEE. The CDR3: CASSVDWGGEQYF. Written as DNA, the CDR3 is TGTGCCAGCAGCGTAGATTGGGGAGGGGAGCAGTACTTC.

This clone was recorded a few times. The gene calls are TRBV5-4 and TRBJ2-5; a weak D match, TRBD1 (5 bases). The ends were cut back, 5 bases at V and 6 bases at J, with 20 bases in the middle. This CDR3 region has 15 residues. The germline V gene has CDR1 SGHNT and CDR2 YYREEE (reference sequence). The CDR3 nucleotides read TGTGCCAGCAGGCCTAACAGACAGTTAGGACAGACCCAGTACTTC. Protein product: CASRPNRQLGQTQYF.

The rearrangement links TRBV27 to TRBJ1-3, with a weak D call TRBD1 (6 bases). Looked up from germline, CDR1 is MNHEY and CDR2 is SMNVEV (reference sequence). V was shortened by 1 base and J by 1 base, with 8 bases between the two germline ends. CDR3 length: 15 residues. The CDR3 protein is CASSLFRGSGNTIYF. CDR3 coding DNA: TGTGCCAGCAGTTTATTCAGGGGTTCTGGAAACACCATATATTTT.

A single count supports this clone. The rearrangement links TRBV25-1 to TRBJ2-1; 15 bases align to TRBD2. V lost 10 bases to trimming and J lost 4 bases; unmatched junction nucleotides: 11. The germline V gene has CDR1 MGHDK and CDR2 SYGVNS. CDR3 length: 17 amino acids. The CDR3 sequence: CATSSPGLAGGYNEQFF. CDR3 nucleotide sequence: TGTGCCACCTCAAGCCCGGGACTAGCGGGAGGATACAATGAGCAGTTCTTC.

This clone has more than one count but fewer than ten. CDR3 bases: TGCGCCAGCAGCCAAGTAGCGGCAAGCCCAAACAATGAGCAGTTCTTC. This gives the protein CASSQVAASPNNEQFF. The gene calls are TRBV4-1 and TRBJ2-1; D possibly corresponds to TRBD2 (6 bases). Germline-derived CDR1 and CDR2 are MGHRA and YSYEKL. V dropped 1 base and J dropped 5 bases, with 15 bases sitting between them. This CDR3 region has 16 residues.

V gene TRBV2 combines with J gene TRBJ1-1; a weak D match, TRBD1 (5 bases). This CDR3 comprises 15 residues. The germline V gene encodes CDR1 SNHLY and CDR2 FYNNEI. V was trimmed by 6 bases and J by 4 bases, leaving 18 bases between them. CDR3 DNA: TGTGCCAGCAGCGGGGGAGCTCTCCAGACCACTGAAGCTTTCTTT. Protein product: CASSGGALQTTEAFF.